Shown below are 30 T cell receptor beta chains from a single sample sequenced in a study. Via MiXCR, TCRdb re-called the 5' RACE reads, giving one row per CDR3 protein. The sample carries over 55,000 distinct CDR3 sequences, more than 25% recorded once. Sequencing input: tumor-infiltrating memory CD4+ T cells sorted from the breast tumor. The subset is: memory CD4+ T cells, CD4+CD45RO+CD25-. The receptors stem from a female donor with breast cancer.

This chain joins TRBV20-1 and TRBJ1-2; 7 nucleotides match TRBD1. Germline V gene sequence: CDR1 DFQATT, CDR2 SNEGSKA (reference sequence). The CDR3 runs to 14 residues. The V gene end was trimmed by 6 bases and the J gene end by 2 bases; junction bases not matched to a gene: 9. The CDR3 sequence: CSATPLQGNYGYTF. The CDR3 DNA reads TGCAGTGCCACCCCCTTACAGGGGAACTATGGCTACACCTTC.

Worth noting for this clonotype: One end of the junction is discordant with germline, which a read error may explain. The CDR3 DNA reads as TGTACCAGCAGCTTGCAGGGGCCCCAATGGGGCTACACCTTC. Protein: CTSSLQGPQWGYTF. The V and J genes are TRBV5-6 and TRBJ1-2, with D perhaps matching TRBD1 (6 bases). Germline V gene data show CDR1 as SGHDT and CDR2 as YYEEEE. The CDR3 is made up of 14 amino acids. Looking up the rest from reference TRBV5-6 and TRBJ1-2 gives the full variable domain: DAGVTQSPTHLIKTRGQQVTLRCSPKSGHDTVSWYQQALGQGPQFIFQYYEEEERQRGNFPDRFSGHQFPNYSSELNVNALLLGDSALYLCTSSLQGPQWGYTFGSGTRLTVV.

The gene calls are TRBV6-1 and TRBJ1-2; D call uncertain. Germline V gene lookup returns CDR1 MNHNS and CDR2 SASEGT. CDR3 size: 12 residues. V dropped 3 bases and J dropped 2 bases, with 4 bases sitting between them. The CDR3 DNA is TGTGCCAGCAGTGACGGGAACTATGGCTACACCTTC. Protein product: CASSDGNYGYTF.

This clonotype has only a few counts. The chain is built from TRBV5-4 and TRBJ2-4; perhaps D is TRBD1 or TRBD2 (5 bases each). The CDR3 totals 14 residues. Germline CDR1 reads SGHNT; CDR2 reads YYREEE (reference sequence). With 5 bases removed from V and 5 bases from J, the gap between germline ends came to 14 bases. CDR3 sequence (DNA): TGTGCCAGCAGTCTTCCCGGGACGGAAAACATTCAGTACTTC. Amino acid sequence: CASSLPGTENIQYF.

This chain joins TRBV2 and TRBJ1-1, with D possibly TRBD1 on 5 matching bases. V lost 5 bases to trimming and J lost 1 base, with 8 bases between them. In germline, CDR1 is SNHLY, CDR2 FYNNEI. The CDR3 runs to 13 residues. The CDR3 DNA sequence: TGTGCCAGCAGTACAACAGGGAACACTGAAGCTTTCTTT. It encodes CASSTTGNTEAFF.

This clonotype was found a few times. The DNA for the CDR3 is TGCGCCAGCAGCTCACAGGGAAGCTCCTACGAGCAGTACTTC. This codes for CASSSQGSSYEQYF. The chain links TRBV5-1 to TRBJ2-7; the D gene is possibly TRBD1 (6 bases). The germline CDR1 and CDR2 sequences are SGHRS and YFSETQ. The CDR3 spans 14 residues. The V gene lost 3 bases and the J gene lost 0 bases, with 10 bases spanning the gap.

The chain uses TRBV7-2 and TRBJ2-1; D possibly uses TRBD1 or TRBD2 (5 bases each). Germline CDR1 and CDR2: SGHTA and FQGNSA. V shed 2 bases and J shed 6 bases, with 17 bases lying between them. CDR3 length: 16 residues. CDR3: CASSLWGSQPSNEQFF. The CDR3 coding sequence is TGTGCCAGCAGCTTATGGGGGTCACAGCCGAGCAATGAGCAGTTCTTC.

This clonotype came up a few times. The genes are TRBV4-1 and TRBJ2-4, with a tentative D call TRBD2 (7 bases). This CDR3 spans 16 amino acids. Trimming pared 1 base from V and 1 base from J, leaving 11 bases between. Germline V lookup: CDR1 MGHRA, CDR2 YSYEKL. The CDR3 here is CASSQVGRGAKNIQYF. For the CDR3, the DNA is TGCGCCAGCAGCCAAGTTGGGAGGGGGGCCAAAAACATTCAGTACTTC.

The chain joins TRBV27 to TRBJ2-3; 7 nucleotides match TRBD2. Germline loops: CDR1 MNHEY, CDR2 SMNVEV (reference sequence). The V and J ends lost 10 bases and 2 bases, in that order; junction bases with no gene match: 12. CDR3 length equals 15 residues. The CDR3 DNA follows: TGTGCCACCCAGAGCCCAGCGGGATACACAGATACGCAGTATTTT. Its translation: CATQSPAGYTDTQYF.

This clonotype appeared a few times. The CDR3 region has the DNA TGCAGTGCTAGAGATCGTGGCAGGGGCACAGATACGCAGTATTTT. This sequence encodes CSARDRGRGTDTQYF. This rearrangement joins TRBV20-1 to TRBJ2-3; D is possibly TRBD1 (5 bases). The V gene lost 0 bases and the J gene lost 1 base, with 11 bases spanning the gap. Germline V gene data show CDR1 as DFQATT and CDR2 as SNEGSKA (reference sequence). CDR3 length equals 15 residues.

This clonotype was recorded a few times. The chain combines TRBV6-5 with TRBJ2-2; 10 bases match TRBD1. The V gene end was trimmed by 6 bases and the J gene end by 7 bases; junction bases not matched to a gene: 2. The CDR3 spans 13 residues. CDR1 and CDR2 (germline): MNHEY, SVGAGI. The CDR3, as DNA: TGTGCCAGCAGCAGGGACAGGGGCGGGGAGCTGTTTTTT. This gives the protein CASSRDRGGELFF.

This clonotype was found a few times. The gene calls are TRBV13 and TRBJ2-7, with TRBD2 identical over 12 bases. The V gene end was trimmed by 5 bases and the J gene end by 1 base; junction bases not matched to a gene: 6. The CDR3 loop spans 16 amino acids. Germline V gene lookup returns CDR1 PRHDT and CDR2 FYEKMQ (reference sequence). The CDR3 bases are TGTGCCAGCAGCGGGCTAGCGGGGGGGGTGTCCTACGAGCAGTACTTC. It is translated as CASSGLAGGVSYEQYF. The full variable domain, its missing parts supplied by reference TRBV13 and TRBJ2-7, is AAGVIQSPRHLIKEKRETATLKCYPIPRHDTVYWYQQGPGQDPQFLISFYEKMQSDKGSIPDRFSAQQFSDYHSELNMSSLELGDSALYFCASSGLAGGVSYEQYFGPGTRLTVT.

The chain uses TRBV20-1 and TRBJ2-3; 8 nucleotides line up with TRBD1. The CDR3 spans 15 residues. Germline V gives CDR1 DFQATT, CDR2 SNEGSKA (reference sequence). J lost 9 bases, V lost 6 bases, and 17 bases had no gene match. The CDR3 protein is CSAHPGQEPKGTQYF. The CDR3, as DNA: TGCAGTGCCCACCCGGGACAGGAACCTAAGGGGACGCAGTATTTT.

At least ten counts were recorded for this clonotype. This chain uses TRBV29-1 with TRBJ2-5; D uncertain. CDR3 length: 10 residues. The V gene lost 5 bases and the J gene lost 2 bases, with 3 bases spanning the gap. CDR1 is SQVTM, CDR2 ANQGSEA, per germline. The CDR3 loop reads CSVKQETQYF. In DNA, the CDR3 is TGCAGCGTTAAGCAAGAGACCCAGTACTTC. The whole variable domain, remainder taken from reference TRBV29-1 and TRBJ2-5, is SAVISQKPSRDICQRGTSLTIQCQVDSQVTMMFWYRQQPGQSLTLIATANQGSEATYESGFVIDKFPISRPNLTFSTLTVSNMSPEDSSIYLCSVKQETQYFGPGTRLLVL.

The chain joins TRBV9 to TRBJ2-7, with 7 bases aligning to TRBD1. The CDR3 extends over 14 amino acids. V lost 4 bases, J lost 6 bases, and 10 bases stayed unmatched. Germline assignment: CDR1 SGDLS and CDR2 YYNGEE. The CDR3 loop reads CASSPRDSSIEQYF. CDR3 nucleotides: TGTGCCAGCAGCCCCCGGGACAGCTCGATCGAGCAGTACTTC.

This chain joins TRBV24-1 and TRBJ2-2, with TRBD2 identical over 7 bases. Germline lookup yields CDR1 KGHDR and CDR2 SFDVKD. V shed 5 bases and J 6 bases; nucleotides not matched to a gene: 8. This CDR3 contains 15 residues. CDR3 sequence: CATSARGRGPGELFF. In DNA form, the CDR3 reads TGTGCCACCAGTGCCCGAGGGAGGGGTCCCGGGGAGCTGTTTTTT.

The chain links TRBV20-1 to TRBJ1-1; D gene ambiguous. Looked up from germline, CDR1 is DFQATT and CDR2 is SNEGSKA (reference sequence). The V end lost 1 base, the J end lost 11 bases, and 20 bases lay between the germline ends. This CDR3 is 14 amino acids long. The DNA for the CDR3 is TGCAGTGCTAGAGTTACGGAAAGAAAGGGTTGGGCTTTCTTT. Its protein is CSARVTERKGWAFF.

This clonotype showed up just a few times. V gene TRBV19 combines with J gene TRBJ1-2; D is undetermined. The CDR3 contains 12 residues. The germline V gene has CDR1 LNHDA and CDR2 SQIVND (reference sequence). With 5 bases removed from V and 6 bases from J, the gap between germline ends came to 10 bases. Here the CDR3 DNA reads TGTGCCAGTAGTGCCTTGGCGCATGGCTACACCTTC. Translating it yields CASSALAHGYTF.

The chain couples TRBV5-1 to TRBJ2-6; D is uncertain. There are 15 residues in the CDR3. Per germline, CDR1 SGHRS and CDR2 YFSETQ. Between the trimmed V and J ends, which lost 5 bases and 0 bases, there was a span of 9 bases. As DNA, the CDR3 is TGCGCCAGCAGACCTGTTCCCTCTGGGGCCAACGTCCTGACTTTC. Amino acid sequence: CASRPVPSGANVLTF.

This clonotype was observed many times. The chain links TRBV29-1 to TRBJ1-5; D may be TRBD1 (5 bases). The CDR3 length is 14 residues. V gave up 6 bases and J gave up 4 bases, with 16 bases separating them. CDR1 SQVTM and CDR2 ANQGSEA come from the germline V gene. CDR3 sequence: CSVASRGVNQPQHF. CDR3 nucleotide sequence: TGCAGCGTCGCGAGCCGGGGGGTGAATCAGCCCCAGCATTTT.

The chain couples TRBV5-1 to TRBJ1-4; the D gene is possibly TRBD1 (6 bases). The germline V gene encodes CDR1 SGHRS and CDR2 YFSETQ. The V end lost 5 bases, the J end lost 8 bases, and 16 bases lay between the germline ends. This CDR3 region has 14 residues. The CDR3 sequence: CASRDGQPDEKLFF. The CDR3, as DNA: TGCGCCAGCAGAGACGGACAGCCCGACGAAAAACTGTTTTTT.

The chain joins TRBV6-5 to TRBJ2-7; no definite D call. V lost 6 bases, J lost 3 bases, and 18 bases lay in between. The germline gives CDR1 MNHEY, CDR2 SVGAGI. The CDR3 sequence is 15 residues long. The CDR3 region has the DNA TGTGCCAGCAGCTTCCAGAACCCGTCCGGCTACGAGCAGTACTTC. Translating gives CASSFQNPSGYEQYF.

The V and J genes are TRBV4-3 and TRBJ1-4; the match to TRBD1 covers 8 bases. Trimming at V came to 3 bases and at J to 8 bases, leaving 5 bases not matched to a gene. The CDR3 runs to 14 residues. Germline V gives CDR1 LGHNA, CDR2 YSLEER. CDR3 nucleotides: TGCGCCAGCAGCCACGGACAGGGAAAAGAAAAACTGTTTTTT. Protein sequence: CASSHGQGKEKLFF.

V and J are TRBV6-8 and TRBJ1-2; D is uncertain. Trimming pared 8 bases from V and 1 base from J, leaving 17 bases between. CDR1 and CDR2 from the germline V gene are MNHGY and SAAAGT. This CDR3 region has 15 residues. CDR3 sequence reads: CASDKRGSFNYGYTF. The CDR3 nucleotides are TGTGCCAGCGACAAAAGAGGGTCCTTTAACTATGGCTACACCTTC.

CDR3 bases: TGTGCCAGCCGGCAGCACGGAAATCAGCCCCAGCATTTT. Protein sequence: CASRQHGNQPQHF. The genes are TRBV12-3 or TRBV12-4 and TRBJ1-5; D not certain. V gave up 8 bases and J gave up 4 bases, with 12 bases separating them. The CDR3 is 13 amino acids.

This clonotype was counted at least ten times. V and J are TRBV5-1 and TRBJ1-4; D is unclear. The germline V and J ends were trimmed by 0 bases and 7 bases, with 7 bases remaining between them. CDR1 SGHRS and CDR2 YFSETQ come from the germline V gene. This CDR3 comprises 13 residues. DNA of the CDR3: TGCGCCAGCAGCTTGGCAGAGGGTGAAAAACTGTTTTTT. Translating it yields CASSLAEGEKLFF.

The rearrangement uses TRBV11-2 and TRBJ2-7, with 9 bases fitting TRBD1. The CDR3 runs to 15 residues. The ends lost 5 bases at V and 4 bases at J; junction bases unmatched: 9. Germline CDR1 is SGHAT and CDR2 is FQNNGV. The CDR3 is CASSPTRDRAYEQYF. DNA of the CDR3: TGTGCCAGCAGCCCGACCCGGGACAGGGCTTACGAGCAGTACTTC.

The CDR3 region has the DNA TGTGCCAGCATCTCAGGACAGTTCACTGAAGCTTTCTTT. Translated, it gives CASISGQFTEAFF. The chain joins TRBV28 to TRBJ1-1, with D possibly being TRBD1 (6 bases). Germline V gene lookup returns CDR1 MDHEN and CDR2 SYDVKM. This CDR3 has 13 residues. Trimming removed 7 bases at V and 4 bases at J, with 13 bases between.

J is TRBJ2-3 and V is TRBV29-1; D is unresolved. This CDR3 has 10 residues. V shed 5 bases and J shed 7 bases, with 7 bases lying between them. CDR1 SQVTM and CDR2 ANQGSEA come from the germline V gene. CDR3 DNA: TGCAGCGTTCGGCCTAATACGCAGTATTTT. As protein: CSVRPNTQYF.

This clonotype was counted many times. A junction boundary mismatches the germline segment, possibly from a read error. This chain joins TRBV5-4 and TRBJ2-1, with D perhaps TRBD2 (6 bases). Germline CDR1 and CDR2: SGHNT and YYREEE (reference sequence). The CDR3 contains 12 residues. In DNA, the CDR3 is TGTGCCAGCAGCCTGGATAGGAGCGGAGGGGTTTTC. Its translation is CASSLDRSGGVF.